This T cell receptor (beta chain) emerged from a study of CD8 T cells in Susac syndrome. Study-level findings and limits: Only a relatively small number of individuals were included in the TCR sequencing and HLA analysis.

The recently defined diagnostic criteria for definite or probable disease were met by the Susac syndrome patients. Negative isolation was applied to CD8+ and CD4+ T cells, and FACS enrichment was applied to TEMRA cells. With regard to this clonotype: No antigen is known for it.

CDR3 length equals 15 residues. Trimming removed 1 base from V and 4 bases from J, with 11 bases in between. Per germline, CDR1 LGHDT and CDR2 YNNKEL (reference sequence). Random hexamers were used to reverse transcribe the RNA input (about 0.5 to 1 ug). Across 54 Vbeta and 13 Jbeta, immunoSEQ multiplex PCR amplified TCR beta CDR3. Using its own MiXCR run on the immunoSEQ multiplex PCR reads, TCRdb lists one record per CDR3 protein. The sample holds about 81,000 distinct CDR3 sequences, around 94% seen once. V usage is TRBV3-1 and J usage is TRBJ1-3; perhaps TRBD1 as D (5 bases). Material: CD8+ T cells from PBMCs. The receptor was derived from a human donor with Susac syndrome. The CDR3 is CASSQVQGAGNTIYF. The CDR3 nucleotides are TGTGCCAGCAGCCAAGTGCAGGGTGCGGGAAACACCATATATTTT.